This is a list of T cell receptor beta chains from one sample in a study of blood T cell repertoires in COVID-19. Only in-frame clones appear in the TCRdb table, and some are missing; sequencing was by immunoSEQ multiplex PCR. The repertoire includes about 220,000 clones, 84% of them detected once, and 15% to 20% sits in the top ten. The sample taken for sequencing was peripheral blood. The receptors shown here come from a man younger than 40 with active or convalescent COVID-19. Each CDR3 is given with its conserved first and last residue. A D gene is named only where the DNA matches it firmly. Not every row has a clone size; where given, it reads once, few, many or a size class.

clone_size | j_call | d_call | v_call | cdr3_length | cdr3_nt | cdr3_aa
once | TRBJ1-5 | TRBD1 | TRBV7-2 | 16 | TGTGCCAGCAGCTTGGGACAGTCTTTCGGCAATCAGCCCCAGCATTTT | CASSLGQSFGNQPQHF
NA | TRBJ1-6 | NA | TRBV11-2 | 14 | TGTGCCAGCAGCTTAACAGCGGGGAATTCACCCCTCCACTTT | CASSLTAGNSPLHF
NA | TRBJ1-2 | NA | TRBV12-5 | 17 | TGTGCTAGTGGTTTGGTGATGGCGGCTTCCTACCCCACGGGCTACACCTTC | CASGLVMAASYPTGYTF
NA | TRBJ2-7 | TRBD2 | TRBV10-3 | 14 | TGTGCCATCTCCCCCGGGACTAGCGGCTACGAGCAGTACTTC | CAISPGTSGYEQYF
NA | TRBJ2-1 | NA | TRBV7-2 | 13 | TGTGCCAGCAGCCCGGACTACCGCAGTGAGCAGTTCTTC | CASSPDYRSEQFF
NA | TRBJ1-5 | NA | TRBV5-1 | 13 | TGCGCCAGCAGCCAGGATTCCAATCAGCCCCAGCATTTT | CASSQDSNQPQHF
NA | TRBJ2-7 | TRBD1 | TRBV7-2 | 12 | TGTGCCAGCAGCCCGGGACAGGCCACGCAGTACTTC | CASSPGQATQYF
NA | TRBJ2-7 | TRBD1 | TRBV6-5 | 15 | TGTGCCAGCTCCCCCCAGGGACAGGGGGCCCACGAGCAGTACTTC | CASSPQGQGAHEQYF
NA | TRBJ2-7 | TRBD2 | TRBV18 | 16 | TGTGCCAGCTCACCAGATGGGGGCGGGAGGAGGTACGAGCAGTACTTC | CASSPDGGGRRYEQYF
NA | TRBJ1-1 | NA | TRBV3-1/TRBV3-2 | 15 | TGTGCCAGCAGCCAAGTCGGTGGAGGTCACACTGAAGCTTTCTTT | CASSQVGGGHTEAFF
few | TRBJ2-3 | TRBD1 | TRBV5-1 | 15 | TGCGCCAGCGAAACCGGGACAGGGGGCATCGATACGCAGTATTTT | CASETGTGGIDTQYF
NA | TRBJ1-4 | NA | TRBV6-5 | 14 | TGTGCCAGCAGTCTACGACAGAATAATGAAAAACTGTTTTTT | CASSLRQNNEKLFF
NA | TRBJ1-5 | NA | TRBV19 | 14 | TGTGCCAGTAGTATAGTCAGGGGCAATCAGCCCCAGCATTTT | CASSIVRGNQPQHF
NA | TRBJ2-5 | NA | TRBV4-3 | 14 | TGCGCCAGCAGCCAAGACCCTAGCGAGGAGACCCAGTACTTC | CASSQDPSEETQYF
few | TRBJ1-3 | NA | TRBV9 | 12 | TGTGCCAGCAGCGTAGATAGAAACACCATATATTTT | CASSVDRNTIYF
NA | TRBJ2-5 | TRBD1 | TRBV5-1 | 15 | TGCGCCAGCAGCGCGACCGGGACAGGGGGAGAGACCCAGTACTTC | CASSATGTGGETQYF
NA | TRBJ1-6 | NA | TRBV28 | 14 | TGTGCCAGCAGCGGACATCCCTATAATTCACCCCTCCACTTT | CASSGHPYNSPLHF
NA | TRBJ1-3 | NA | TRBV28 | 15 | TGTGCCAGCAGTTTATTCCCCAGCTCTGGAAACACCATATATTTT | CASSLFPSSGNTIYF
few | TRBJ1-6 | NA | TRBV28 | 15 | TGTGCCAGCAGTTTAGGAGACAGGCTAAATTCACCCCTCCACTTT | CASSLGDRLNSPLHF
NA | TRBJ1-5 | NA | TRBV5-5 | 13 | TGTGCCAGCAGCCCTGGGCCGAATCAGCCCCAGCATTTT | CASSPGPNQPQHF
NA | TRBJ1-1 | NA | TRBV11-2 | 15 | TGTGCCAGCAGCTCCCATGACACACCGAACACTGAAGCTTTCTTT | CASSSHDTPNTEAFF
NA | TRBJ2-1 | TRBD2 | TRBV7-2 | 14 | TGTGCCAGCAGCTTGGGACTAGCGTGGAATGAGCAGTTCTTC | CASSLGLAWNEQFF
few | TRBJ2-2 | NA | TRBV5-1 | 11 | TGCGCCAGCAGCTTCTCGGGGGAGCTGTTTTTT | CASSFSGELFF
few | TRBJ2-7 | NA | TRBV28 | 12 | TGTGCCAGCAGCACAGGCCCCTACGAGCAGTACTTC | CASSTGPYEQYF
NA | TRBJ2-3 | NA | TRBV27 | 16 | TGTGCCAGCAGCCCTGTGGGCGGGACGTTCACAGATACGCAGTATTTT | CASSPVGGTFTDTQYF
NA | TRBJ2-5 | TRBD1 | TRBV9 | 15 | TGTGCCAGCAGCGAGGGGGCAGACGGCGGGGAGACCCAGTACTTC | CASSEGADGGETQYF
NA | TRBJ2-4 | TRBD2 | TRBV13 | 14 | TGTGCCAGCAGCCGGGAGGGAGCCAAAAACATTCAGTACTTC | CASSREGAKNIQYF
once | TRBJ2-5 | TRBD1 | TRBV7-9 | 15 | TGTGCCAGCAGCCTCTTCGACAGGGGCGGGGAGACCCAGTACTTC | CASSLFDRGGETQYF
NA | TRBJ1-3 | NA | TRBV4-2 | 14 | TGTGCCAGCAGCCAGGAGGAACTTGGAAACACCATATATTTT | CASSQEELGNTIYF
NA | TRBJ1-1 | NA | TRBV5-6 | 13 | TGTGCCAGCAGCGCCTCTACGGGGGTTGAAGCTTTCTTT | CASSASTGVEAFF
NA | TRBJ2-1 | NA | TRBV27 | 15 | TGTGCCAGCACCACGACGGGAGTAGCCTACAATGAGCAGTTCTTC | CASTTTGVAYNEQFF
NA | TRBJ2-1 | NA | TRBV5-1 | 15 | TGCGCCAGCAGCTTGGGGACTAAGGGTGTCCATGAGCAGTTCTTC | CASSLGTKGVHEQFF
NA | TRBJ2-5 | NA | TRBV6-5 | 14 | TGTGCCAGCAGCCTGCGCAGCGGTCAAGAGACCCAGTACTTC | CASSLRSGQETQYF
NA | TRBJ2-5 | NA | TRBV4-3 | 14 | TGCGCCAGCAGCCAAGATTTCGCAGGGGAGACCCAGTACTTC | CASSQDFAGETQYF
NA | TRBJ1-2 | TRBD1 | TRBV4-1 | 15 | TGCGCCAGCAGCCAATATCTTGACAGGGAATATGGCTACACCTTC | CASSQYLDREYGYTF
few | TRBJ1-5 | NA | TRBV28 | 15 | TGTGCCAGCAGGGCCCCCCGCGGGGGGAGTCAGCCCCAGCATTTT | CASRAPRGGSQPQHF
NA | TRBJ2-2 | TRBD1 | TRBV6-5 | 15 | TGTGCCAGCAGGGGTGGGACAGGGAAGACCGGGGAGCTGTTTTTT | CASRGGTGKTGELFF